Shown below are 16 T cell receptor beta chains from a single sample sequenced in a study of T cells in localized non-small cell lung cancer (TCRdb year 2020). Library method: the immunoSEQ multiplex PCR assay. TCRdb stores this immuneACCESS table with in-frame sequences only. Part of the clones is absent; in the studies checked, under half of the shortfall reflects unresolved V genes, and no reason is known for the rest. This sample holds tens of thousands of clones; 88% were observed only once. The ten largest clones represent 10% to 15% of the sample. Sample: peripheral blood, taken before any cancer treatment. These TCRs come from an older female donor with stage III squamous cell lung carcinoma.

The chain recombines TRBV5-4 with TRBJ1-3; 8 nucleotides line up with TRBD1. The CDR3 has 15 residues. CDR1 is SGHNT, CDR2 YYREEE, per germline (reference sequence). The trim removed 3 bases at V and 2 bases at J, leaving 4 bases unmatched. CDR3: CASSSGQAAGNTIYF. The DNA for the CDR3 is TGTGCCAGCAGCTCGGGACAGGCCGCTGGAAACACCATATATTTT.

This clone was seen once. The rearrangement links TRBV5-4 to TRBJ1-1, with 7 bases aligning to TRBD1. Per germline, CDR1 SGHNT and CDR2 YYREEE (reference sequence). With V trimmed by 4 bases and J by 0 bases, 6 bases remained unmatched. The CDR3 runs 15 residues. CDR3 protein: CASSPKGQLNTEAFF. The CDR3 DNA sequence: TGTGCCAGCAGCCCTAAGGGACAGCTGAACACTGAAGCTTTCTTT.

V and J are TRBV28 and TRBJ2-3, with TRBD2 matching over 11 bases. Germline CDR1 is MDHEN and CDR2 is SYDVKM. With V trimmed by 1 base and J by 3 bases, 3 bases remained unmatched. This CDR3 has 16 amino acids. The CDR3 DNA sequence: TGTGCCAGCAGTTTATTCCGACTAGCGGGGACAGATACGCAGTATTTT. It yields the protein CASSLFRLAGTDTQYF.

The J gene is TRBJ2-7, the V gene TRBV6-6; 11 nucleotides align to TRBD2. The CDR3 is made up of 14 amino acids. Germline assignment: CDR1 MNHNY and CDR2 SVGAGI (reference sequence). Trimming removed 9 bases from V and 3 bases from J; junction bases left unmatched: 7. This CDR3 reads CASDPGTSGYEQYF. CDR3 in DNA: TGTGCCAGTGACCCCGGGACTAGCGGCTACGAGCAGTACTTC.

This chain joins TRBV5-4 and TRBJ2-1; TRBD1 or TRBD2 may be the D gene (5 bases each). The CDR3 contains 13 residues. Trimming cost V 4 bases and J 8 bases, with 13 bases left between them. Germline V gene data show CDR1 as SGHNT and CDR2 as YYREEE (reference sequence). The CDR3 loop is CASSLERGDEQFF. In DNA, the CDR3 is TGTGCCAGCAGCCTAGAGAGGGGCGATGAGCAGTTCTTC.

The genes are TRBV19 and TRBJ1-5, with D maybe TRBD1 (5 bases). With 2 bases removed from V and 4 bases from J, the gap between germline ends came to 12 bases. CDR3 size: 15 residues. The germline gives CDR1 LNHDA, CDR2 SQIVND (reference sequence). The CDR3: CASSIRREGNQPQHF. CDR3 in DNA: TGTGCCAGTAGTATACGAAGGGAGGGGAATCAGCCCCAGCATTTT.

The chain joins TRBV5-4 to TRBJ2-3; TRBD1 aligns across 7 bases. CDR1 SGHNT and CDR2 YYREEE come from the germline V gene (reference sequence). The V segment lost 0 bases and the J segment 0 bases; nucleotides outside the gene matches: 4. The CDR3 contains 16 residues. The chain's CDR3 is CASSLETGSSTDTQYF. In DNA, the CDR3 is TGTGCCAGCAGCTTGGAGACAGGGTCTAGCACAGATACGCAGTATTTT.

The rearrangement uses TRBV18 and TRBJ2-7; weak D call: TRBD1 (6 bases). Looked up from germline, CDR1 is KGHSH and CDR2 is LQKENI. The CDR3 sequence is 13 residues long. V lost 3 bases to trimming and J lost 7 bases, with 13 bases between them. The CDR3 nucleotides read TGTGCCAGCTCACCCTCTGGACAGACGGAGCAGTACTTC. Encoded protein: CASSPSGQTEQYF. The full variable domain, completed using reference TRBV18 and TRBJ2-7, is NAGVMQNPRHLVRRRGQEARLRCSPMKGHSHVYWYRQLPEEGLKFMVYLQKENIIDESGMPKERFSAEFPKEGPSILRIQQVVRGDSAAYFCASSPSGQTEQYFGPGTRLTVT.

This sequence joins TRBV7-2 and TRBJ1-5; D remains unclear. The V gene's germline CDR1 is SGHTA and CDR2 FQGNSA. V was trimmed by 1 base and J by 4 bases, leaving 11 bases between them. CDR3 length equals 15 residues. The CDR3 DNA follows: TGTGCCAGCAGCTTAGTTCGGGGTCCTAATCAGCCCCAGCATTTT. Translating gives CASSLVRGPNQPQHF.

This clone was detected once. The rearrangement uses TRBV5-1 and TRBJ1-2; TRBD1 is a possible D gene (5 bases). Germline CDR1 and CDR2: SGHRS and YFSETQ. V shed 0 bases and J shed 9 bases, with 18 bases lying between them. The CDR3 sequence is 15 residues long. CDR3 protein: CASSLGQTWDVSYTF. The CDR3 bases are TGCGCCAGCAGCTTGGGACAGACATGGGATGTAAGCTACACCTTC.

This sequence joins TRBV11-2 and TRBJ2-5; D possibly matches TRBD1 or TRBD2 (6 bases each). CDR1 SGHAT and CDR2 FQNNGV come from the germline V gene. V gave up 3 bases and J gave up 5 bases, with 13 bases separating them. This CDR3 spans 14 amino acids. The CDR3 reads CASSLGGPRETQYF. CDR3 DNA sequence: TGTGCCAGCAGCTTGGGGGGCCCTAGGGAGACCCAGTACTTC.

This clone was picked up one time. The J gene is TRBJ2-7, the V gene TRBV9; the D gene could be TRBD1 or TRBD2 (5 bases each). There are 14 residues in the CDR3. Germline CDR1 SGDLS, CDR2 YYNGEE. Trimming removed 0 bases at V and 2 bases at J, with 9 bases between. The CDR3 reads CASSVGDGTYEQYF. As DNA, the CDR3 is TGTGCCAGCAGCGTAGGGGACGGGACCTACGAGCAGTACTTC.

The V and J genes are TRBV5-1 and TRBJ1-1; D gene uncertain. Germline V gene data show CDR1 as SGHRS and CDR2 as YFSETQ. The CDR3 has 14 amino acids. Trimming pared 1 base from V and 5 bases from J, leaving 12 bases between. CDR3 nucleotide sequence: TGCGCCAGCAGCTTGACGCCGGGTTTTACTGAAGCTTTCTTT. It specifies CASSLTPGFTEAFF.

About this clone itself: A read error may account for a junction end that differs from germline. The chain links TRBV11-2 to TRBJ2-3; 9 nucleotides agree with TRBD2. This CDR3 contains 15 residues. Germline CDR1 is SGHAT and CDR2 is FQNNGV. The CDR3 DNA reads TGTGCCAGCAGGTTAGCGGGGGTGAGCACAGATACGCAGTATTTT. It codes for CASRLAGVSTDTQYF.

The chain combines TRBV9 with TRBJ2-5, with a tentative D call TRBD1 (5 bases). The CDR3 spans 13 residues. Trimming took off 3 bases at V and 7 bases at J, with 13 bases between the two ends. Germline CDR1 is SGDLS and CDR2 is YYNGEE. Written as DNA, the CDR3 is TGTGCCAGCAGCGCTAAGGACACCGTGACCCAGTACTTC. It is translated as CASSAKDTVTQYF.

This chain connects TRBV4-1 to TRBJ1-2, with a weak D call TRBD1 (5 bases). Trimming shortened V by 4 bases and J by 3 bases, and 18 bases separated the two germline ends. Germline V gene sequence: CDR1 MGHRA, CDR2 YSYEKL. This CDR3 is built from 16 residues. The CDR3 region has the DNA TGCGCCAGCAGCCGGCCCGGGACTGGAAACGACTATGGCTACACCTTC. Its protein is CASSRPGTGNDYGYTF.